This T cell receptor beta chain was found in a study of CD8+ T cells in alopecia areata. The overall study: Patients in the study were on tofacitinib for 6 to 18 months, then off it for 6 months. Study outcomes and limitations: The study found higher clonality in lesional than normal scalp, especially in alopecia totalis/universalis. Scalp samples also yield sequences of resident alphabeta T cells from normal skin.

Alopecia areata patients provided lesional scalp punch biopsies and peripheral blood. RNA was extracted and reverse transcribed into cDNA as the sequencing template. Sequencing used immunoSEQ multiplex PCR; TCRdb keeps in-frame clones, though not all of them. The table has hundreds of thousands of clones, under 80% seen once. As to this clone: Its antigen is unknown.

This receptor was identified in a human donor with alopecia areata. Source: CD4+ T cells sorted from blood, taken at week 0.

The CDR3 protein is CASSLGTGANVLTF. The CDR3 DNA follows: TGTGCCAGCAGTCTTGGCACTGGGGCCAACGTCCTGACTTTC. This rearrangement joins TRBV5-4 to TRBJ2-6, with D unresolved. Trimming removed 5 bases from V and 2 bases from J, with 8 bases in between. Germline assignment: CDR1 SGHNT and CDR2 YYREEE (reference sequence). The CDR3 totals 14 residues. Looking up the rest from reference TRBV5-4 and TRBJ2-6 gives the full variable domain: ETGVTQSPTHLIKTRGQQVTLRCSSQSGHNTVSWYQQALGQGPQFIFQYYREEENGRGNFPPRFSGLQFPNYSSELNVNALELDDSALYLCASSLGTGANVLTFGAGSRLTVL.